This TCR beta chain was captured by sequencing in a study of blood T cell repertoires in COVID-19 (dated by TCRdb to 2019 to 2021). Background on the whole study: Samples from collaborators originated in the United States, Italy and Spain and spanned both the acute and convalescent phases of COVID-19. The material from the prospective study consisted of cDNA or gDNA derived from T cells, B-cell-depleted T cells, or PBMCs. The dataset comprised deeply sampled blood TCRbeta repertoires from subjects exposed to, actively infected with, or recovered from COVID-19. The repertoires were released in a freely available public database intended as a resource for research on the immune response to SARS-CoV-2. The samples were drawn from the first 160 participants of the ongoing ImmuneRACE study and from 950 to 1,500 subjects provided by 6 global collaborators. The sample metadata nearly always contained a de-identified subject ID, COVID-19 status, age in years and sex. Where HLA class I and class II types were available, the types were taken from metadata supplied by the sample provider, not from assay-based typing. The study at large found these results: The quantity of clinical and demographic metadata differed by source and by participant and was supplied without curation.

For CDR1 and CDR2, the germline V gene lists SQVTM and ANQGSEA. The CDR3 has 13 amino acids, counting the end cysteine and phenylalanine. The entry retains the CDR3 DNA only, 39 bases that are in frame from base 1. V loses 6 bases at its end and J loses 3 bases; junction bases beyond the gene matches: 6. Comment on this clone: Its antigen is not yet known. Qualities for individual bases were not recorded, and no much larger clone is one base off.

The immunoSEQ Assay, a bias-controlled multiplex PCR, was used to amplify TCRbeta CDR3 regions from genomic DNA. Per the source publication's procedure: The number of nucleated cells in each sample was estimated by amplification of reference gene primers within the assay. To quantify the absolute abundance of each unique TCRbeta CDR3 rearrangement, sequence reads were collapsed and filtered. For each sample, productive Simpson clonality was calculated as the square root of Simpson's diversity index across productive rearrangements. The table was pulled from immuneACCESS by TCRdb, which kept in-frame rearrangements only. Such tables lose some clones; where checked, under half of the loss comes from unresolved V genes, and the rest has no known cause. The D gene and trimming were derived from the DNA, and the V and J assignments and clone size from that table. Present in this sample are nearly 80,000 clones, 84% of which were seen just once. The ten largest clones add up to around 3.3% of the sample.

The collaborating institutions used their own protocols to collect whole blood in K2EDTA tubes. For TCRbeta analysis, collaborators shipped samples as frozen whole blood, isolated PBMCs, or DNA extracted from either of those sample types. The clonotype comes from a man aged 45-65 years with acute or convalescent COVID-19. What was sequenced was peripheral blood. The V and J genes are TRBV29-1 and TRBJ2-7; TRBD1 fits 9 bases in the junction. The encoded CDR3 is CSVARQGGYEQYF. The DNA sequence is TGCAGCGTCGCCCGACAGGGGGGCTACGAGCAGTACTTC.